This T cell receptor (beta chain) was observed in a study of blood T cell repertoires in COVID-19. Germline assignment: CDR1 GTSNPN and CDR2 SVGIG (reference sequence). The J segment lost 4 bases and the V segment lost 2 bases, leaving 4 bases of the junction unmatched. CDR3 length: 13 amino acids. Measured with immunoSEQ multiplex PCR; TCRdb has only the in-frame clones, and not every one. The profile shows about 200,000 clones, about 85% of them singletons. The rearrangement joins TRBV30 to TRBJ1-2, with 7 bases aligning to TRBD1. The sequenced sample consisted of peripheral blood. This TCR was sampled from a woman in her fifties or sixties with COVID-19, enrolled during active disease. The CDR3 bases are TGTGCCTGGAGTTCGGACAGGATCTATGGCTACACCTTC. Amino acids: CAWSSDRIYGYTF.